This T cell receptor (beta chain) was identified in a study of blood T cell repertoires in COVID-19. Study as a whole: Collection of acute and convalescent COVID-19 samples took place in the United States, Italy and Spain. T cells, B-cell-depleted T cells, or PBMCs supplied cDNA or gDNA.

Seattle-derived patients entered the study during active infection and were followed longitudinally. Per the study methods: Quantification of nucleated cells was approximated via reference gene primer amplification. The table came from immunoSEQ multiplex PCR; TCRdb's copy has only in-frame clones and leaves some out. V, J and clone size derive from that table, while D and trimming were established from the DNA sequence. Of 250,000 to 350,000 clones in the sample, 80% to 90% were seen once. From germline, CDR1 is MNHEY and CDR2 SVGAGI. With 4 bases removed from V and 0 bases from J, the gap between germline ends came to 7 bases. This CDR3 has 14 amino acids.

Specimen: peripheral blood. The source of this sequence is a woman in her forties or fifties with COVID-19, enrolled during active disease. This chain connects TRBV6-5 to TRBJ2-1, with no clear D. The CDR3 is CASSWSDSYNEQFF. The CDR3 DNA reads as TGTGCCAGCAGTTGGAGCGACTCCTACAATGAGCAGTTCTTC.